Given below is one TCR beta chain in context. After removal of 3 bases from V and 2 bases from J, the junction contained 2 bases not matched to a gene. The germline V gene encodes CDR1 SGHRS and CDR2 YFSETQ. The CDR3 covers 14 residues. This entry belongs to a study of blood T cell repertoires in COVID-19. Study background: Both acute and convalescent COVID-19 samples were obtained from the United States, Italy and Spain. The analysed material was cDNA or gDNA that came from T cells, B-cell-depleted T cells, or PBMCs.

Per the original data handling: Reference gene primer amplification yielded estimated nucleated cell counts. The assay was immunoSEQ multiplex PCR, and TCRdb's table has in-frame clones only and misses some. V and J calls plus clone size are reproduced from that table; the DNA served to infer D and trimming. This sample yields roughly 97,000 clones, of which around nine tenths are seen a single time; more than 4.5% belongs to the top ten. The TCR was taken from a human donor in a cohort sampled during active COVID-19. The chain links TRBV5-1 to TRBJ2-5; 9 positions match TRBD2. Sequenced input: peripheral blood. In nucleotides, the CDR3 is TGCGCCAGCAGCTCGACTAGCGGACAAGAGACCCAGTACTTC. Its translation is CASSSTSGQETQYF. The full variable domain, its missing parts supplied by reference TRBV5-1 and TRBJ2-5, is KAGVTQTPRYLIKTRGQQVTLSCSPISGHRSVSWYQQTPGQGLQFLFEYFSETQRNKGNFPGRFSGRQFSNSRSEMNVSTLELGDSALYLCASSSTSGQETQYFGPGTRLLVL.